This paragraph covers one T cell receptor (beta chain) sequence. Antigen specificity is unknown. When the RNA was reverse transcribed, random hexamers were used with an input of about 0.5 to 1 ug. TCR beta CDR3 was amplified by immunoSEQ multiplex PCR. This amplification extended across 54 Vbeta and 13 Jbeta segments. TCRdb independently ran MiXCR on the immunoSEQ multiplex PCR reads; one entry per CDR3 protein. The sample holds more than 95,000 distinct CDR3 sequences, 90% to 95% seen once. This sample was included in a study of CD8 T cells in Susac syndrome. General study findings and limits: As acknowledged by the study, its TCR sequencing and HLA analysis included a relatively small number of individuals.

The CDR3 is 17 amino acids. Trimming removed 4 bases from V and 4 bases from J, with 21 bases in between. Germline V gene lookup returns CDR1 SEHNR and CDR2 FQNEAQ (reference sequence). Those who served as multiple sclerosis controls were treatment-naive patients with stable or active relapsing-remitting disease. Purification of the CD8+ and CD4+ T cells relied on negative isolation, and TEMRA cells underwent FACS enrichment. The sample comprised CD8+ T cells from PBMCs. The rearrangement uses TRBV7-9 and TRBJ2-3; D is possibly TRBD1 or TRBD2 (5 bases each). The TCR sequence derives from a human donor with multiple sclerosis. The CDR3 reads CASSSVETPGRADTQYF. The CDR3 nucleotides are TGTGCCAGCAGCTCGGTTGAGACACCAGGGCGGGCAGATACGCAGTATTTT.